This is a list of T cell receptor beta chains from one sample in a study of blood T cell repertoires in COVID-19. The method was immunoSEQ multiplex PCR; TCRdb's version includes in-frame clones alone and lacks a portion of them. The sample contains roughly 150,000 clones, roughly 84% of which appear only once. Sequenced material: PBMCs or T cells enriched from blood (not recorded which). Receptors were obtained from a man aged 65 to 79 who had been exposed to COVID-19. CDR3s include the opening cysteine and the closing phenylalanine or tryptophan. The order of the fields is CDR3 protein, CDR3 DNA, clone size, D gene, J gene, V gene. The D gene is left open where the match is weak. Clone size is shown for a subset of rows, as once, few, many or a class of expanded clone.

cdr3_aa: CASSRGQVYEQYF
cdr3_nt: TGTGCCAGCAGCAGGGGACAGGTCTACGAGCAGTACTTC
clone_size: -
d_call: TRBD1
j_call: TRBJ2-7
v_call: TRBV12-3/TRBV12-4

cdr3_aa: CASSLLGAGSNEQFF
cdr3_nt: TGTGCCAGCAGTCTTCTGGGCGCGGGAAGCAATGAGCAGTTCTTC
clone_size: -
d_call: -
j_call: TRBJ2-1
v_call: TRBV28

cdr3_aa: CSVAIGRSTDTQYF
cdr3_nt: TGCAGCGTTGCAATAGGGAGAAGCACAGATACGCAGTATTTT
clone_size: -
d_call: -
j_call: TRBJ2-3
v_call: TRBV29-1

cdr3_aa: CASSLDSSSYNEQFF
cdr3_nt: TGTGCCAGCAGCTTAGACTCGAGCTCCTACAATGAGCAGTTCTTC
clone_size: few
d_call: -
j_call: TRBJ2-1
v_call: TRBV7-8

cdr3_aa: CASSIVGRRGRAWNTEAFF
cdr3_nt: TGTGCCAGTAGTATAGTTGGTCGGAGGGGGAGGGCGTGGAACACTGAAGCTTTCTTT
clone_size: -
d_call: -
j_call: TRBJ1-1
v_call: TRBV19

cdr3_aa: CASSLVVADYEQYF
cdr3_nt: TGCGCCAGCAGCTTGGTTGTGGCCGACTACGAGCAGTACTTC
clone_size: -
d_call: -
j_call: TRBJ2-7
v_call: TRBV5-1

cdr3_aa: CASSWTGGRTEAFF
cdr3_nt: TGCGCCAGCAGCTGGACAGGGGGCCGCACTGAAGCTTTCTTT
clone_size: -
d_call: TRBD1
j_call: TRBJ1-1
v_call: TRBV5-1

cdr3_aa: CASSPQGANSPLHF
cdr3_nt: TGTGCCAGCTCACCACAGGGGGCTAATTCACCCCTCCACTTT
clone_size: -
d_call: TRBD1
j_call: TRBJ1-6
v_call: TRBV18

cdr3_aa: CASLRGGGKTEAFF
cdr3_nt: TGTGCCAGCCTGAGGGGAGGGGGGAAGACTGAAGCTTTCTTT
clone_size: -
d_call: -
j_call: TRBJ1-1
v_call: TRBV6-5

cdr3_aa: CASSSHLPAQYF
cdr3_nt: TGTGCCAGCAGCTCCCACCTCCCGGCGCAGTATTTT
clone_size: -
d_call: -
j_call: TRBJ2-3
v_call: TRBV7-9

cdr3_aa: CASSSPGTGDYEQYF
cdr3_nt: TGTGCCAGCAGTTCCCCCGGGACAGGAGACTACGAGCAGTACTTC
clone_size: -
d_call: TRBD1
j_call: TRBJ2-7
v_call: TRBV6-2/TRBV6-3

cdr3_aa: CASSLLQYYGYTF
cdr3_nt: TGTGCCAGCAGTTTACTACAGTACTATGGCTACACCTTC
clone_size: -
d_call: -
j_call: TRBJ1-2
v_call: TRBV12-3/TRBV12-4

cdr3_aa: CASSRKGDPQETQYF
cdr3_nt: TGTGCCAGTAGCCGAAAGGGGGATCCCCAAGAGACCCAGTACTTC
clone_size: -
d_call: -
j_call: TRBJ2-5
v_call: TRBV19

cdr3_aa: CATSGLAGATGELFF
cdr3_nt: TGTGCCACCAGTGGGTTAGCGGGAGCTACCGGGGAGCTGTTTTTT
clone_size: -
d_call: TRBD2
j_call: TRBJ2-2
v_call: TRBV24-1

cdr3_aa: CASGRSGGYGELFF
cdr3_nt: TGTGCCAGCGGACGTAGCGGGGGATACGGGGAGCTGTTTTTT
clone_size: -
d_call: TRBD2
j_call: TRBJ2-2
v_call: TRBV28

cdr3_aa: CAWSWRGGNTEAFF
cdr3_nt: TGTGCCTGGAGTTGGAGGGGGGGGAACACTGAAGCTTTCTTT
clone_size: -
d_call: -
j_call: TRBJ1-1
v_call: TRBV30

cdr3_aa: CASSLLQRNYGYTF
cdr3_nt: TGTGCCAGTAGCTTATTACAGAGAAACTATGGCTACACCTTC
clone_size: once
d_call: -
j_call: TRBJ1-2
v_call: TRBV19

cdr3_aa: CASSPTGQGVYEQYF
cdr3_nt: TGTGCCAGCAGCCCAACGGGACAGGGGGTCTACGAGCAGTACTTC
clone_size: -
d_call: TRBD1
j_call: TRBJ2-7
v_call: TRBV7-2

cdr3_aa: CASSPQPTTGMRPNQPQHF
cdr3_nt: TGTGCCAGCAGCCCACAGCCAACAACAGGGATGCGGCCCAATCAGCCCCAGCATTTT
clone_size: -
d_call: -
j_call: TRBJ1-5
v_call: TRBV7-8

cdr3_aa: CASSLAGPGLMPYEQYF
cdr3_nt: TGTGCCAGCAGCTTAGCGGGACCGGGACTCATGCCGTACGAGCAGTACTTC
clone_size: -
d_call: -
j_call: TRBJ2-7
v_call: TRBV7-2

cdr3_aa: CASSIDKDIGSLQPQHF
cdr3_nt: TGTGCCAGTAGTATAGATAAGGACATCGGATCACTTCAGCCCCAGCATTTT
clone_size: -
d_call: -
j_call: TRBJ1-5
v_call: TRBV19

cdr3_aa: CASSQDPSGDTEAFF
cdr3_nt: TGTGCCAGCAGCCAAGATCCCTCAGGGGACACTGAAGCTTTCTTT
clone_size: -
d_call: -
j_call: TRBJ1-1
v_call: TRBV4-2

cdr3_aa: CASSTGQGYGYTF
cdr3_nt: TGTGCCAGCAGTACCGGACAGGGCTATGGCTACACCTTC
clone_size: -
d_call: TRBD1
j_call: TRBJ1-2
v_call: TRBV12-3/TRBV12-4

cdr3_aa: CASSVQGNTEAFF
cdr3_nt: TGTGCCAGCAGCGTACAGGGTAACACTGAAGCTTTCTTT
clone_size: -
d_call: -
j_call: TRBJ1-1
v_call: TRBV11-2

cdr3_aa: CASSPDRGTDTQYF
cdr3_nt: TGCGCCAGCAGTCCGGACAGGGGCACAGATACGCAGTATTTT
clone_size: -
d_call: TRBD1
j_call: TRBJ2-3
v_call: TRBV10-2

cdr3_aa: CASSVTGHTEAFF
cdr3_nt: TGTGCCAGCAGCGTTACAGGGCACACTGAAGCTTTCTTT
clone_size: -
d_call: -
j_call: TRBJ1-1
v_call: TRBV9

cdr3_aa: CASSIMAEARTGHTIYF
cdr3_nt: TGTGCCAGTAGTATCATGGCCGAGGCCCGGACAGGGCACACCATATATTTT
clone_size: -
d_call: TRBD1
j_call: TRBJ1-3
v_call: TRBV19

cdr3_aa: CATSSKMGLAGGSYNEQFF
cdr3_nt: TGTGCCACCAGCTCCAAGATGGGACTAGCGGGAGGGTCCTACAATGAGCAGTTCTTC
clone_size: -
d_call: TRBD2
j_call: TRBJ2-1
v_call: TRBV15

cdr3_aa: CARTSGGAEAFF
cdr3_nt: TGTGCCCGCACATCCGGGGGTGCTGAAGCTTTCTTT
clone_size: -
d_call: -
j_call: TRBJ1-1
v_call: TRBV6-4

cdr3_aa: CAADIERTEAFF
cdr3_nt: TGTGCCGCCGATATAGAGCGGACTGAAGCTTTCTTT
clone_size: -
d_call: -
j_call: TRBJ1-1
v_call: TRBV2

cdr3_aa: CASSPGVFTEAFF
cdr3_nt: TGTGCCAGCAGCCCCGGGGTGTTCACTGAAGCTTTCTTT
clone_size: -
d_call: -
j_call: TRBJ1-1
v_call: TRBV2

cdr3_aa: CAWTNRTAFLYGYTF
cdr3_nt: TGTGCCTGGACCAACCGGACAGCTTTCCTCTATGGCTACACCTTC
clone_size: -
d_call: -
j_call: TRBJ1-2
v_call: TRBV30

cdr3_aa: CASTREGGPFYEQYF
cdr3_nt: TGTGCCAGCACTAGAGAGGGGGGGCCTTTTTACGAGCAGTACTTC
clone_size: -
d_call: -
j_call: TRBJ2-7
v_call: TRBV6-7

cdr3_aa: CASSPHRDFQLGRSTDTQYF
cdr3_nt: TGTGCCAGCAGCCCTCACCGGGACTTCCAACTCGGGCGGAGCACAGATACGCAGTATTTT
clone_size: -
d_call: -
j_call: TRBJ2-3
v_call: TRBV7-8

cdr3_aa: CASSTNRAYEQYF
cdr3_nt: TGTGCCAGCAGCACGAACAGGGCTTACGAGCAGTACTTC
clone_size: -
d_call: -
j_call: TRBJ2-7
v_call: TRBV5-5

cdr3_aa: CASSLSIAGPYNEQFF
cdr3_nt: TGTGCCAGCAGCTTAAGTATAGCGGGACCATACAATGAGCAGTTCTTC
clone_size: -
d_call: TRBD2
j_call: TRBJ2-1
v_call: TRBV7-8

cdr3_aa: CASSERAQRTDTQYF
cdr3_nt: TGTGCCAGCAGCGAGCGGGCGCAGCGCACAGATACGCAGTATTTT
clone_size: -
d_call: -
j_call: TRBJ2-3
v_call: TRBV9

cdr3_aa: CASSSGLAGIQETQYF
cdr3_nt: TGTGCCAGCAGTTCGGGACTAGCGGGGATTCAAGAGACCCAGTACTTC
clone_size: -
d_call: TRBD2
j_call: TRBJ2-5
v_call: TRBV6-2/TRBV6-3

cdr3_aa: CASTIQGAQTEAFF
cdr3_nt: TGCGCCAGCACCATACAGGGGGCGCAGACTGAAGCTTTCTTT
clone_size: once
d_call: TRBD1
j_call: TRBJ1-1
v_call: TRBV5-1

cdr3_aa: CSVVSSGRANTGELFF
cdr3_nt: TGCAGCGTTGTAAGTTCGGGCAGGGCGAACACCGGGGAGCTGTTTTTT
clone_size: -
d_call: -
j_call: TRBJ2-2
v_call: TRBV29-1